A selection of T cell receptor beta chains follows, all from one sample in a study of cytomegalovirus exposure and HLA in healthy donors. TCRdb keeps only in-frame clones here, not all; method: immunoSEQ multiplex PCR. The data contain some 170,000 clones, over 80% of them singletons. Sequences were obtained from PBMCs. Source of these receptors: a man in his fifties in good health and CMV-seropositive. Each CDR3 is given with its conserved first and last residue. Some rows have no size entry. The others give once, few or many, or a class for an expanded clone.

TRBV10-3	.	TRBJ2-1	CATIADPSYNEQFF
TRBV27	.	TRBJ1-2	CASSPRTSYGYTF
TRBV7-8	.	TRBJ2-2	CASSRSGGFTGELFF
TRBV6-5	.	TRBJ1-4	CASRFGQGGEKLFF
TRBV5-1	.	TRBJ1-3	CASSSTVSGNTIYF
TRBV28	.	TRBJ1-6	CASSYRDRYNSPLHF
TRBV7-9	.	TRBJ2-1	CASSPGASGRLGAYNEQFF
TRBV7-2	.	TRBJ2-5	CASSSLLFQETQYF
TRBV4-2	once	TRBJ2-7	CASSQEGVLGSYEQYF
TRBV9	.	.	CASSGGTGGSYEQYF
TRBV2	.	TRBJ2-3	CASSPAGTQYF
TRBV14	.	TRBJ2-3	CASSHHRDRSTDTQYF
TRBV6-5	.	TRBJ2-7	CASRAGTGGYEQYF
TRBV19	.	TRBJ1-2	CASSPRQVYGYTF
TRBV11-3	.	TRBJ2-1	CASSSPGEIFSYNEQFF
TRBV19	.	TRBJ1-4	CASSIGAGNEKLFF
TRBV29-1	.	TRBJ2-3	CSVRGVGSGSTDTQYF
TRBV10-1	.	TRBJ2-7	CASSESVIGRYEQYF
TRBV19	few	TRBJ1-6	CASSIDRVSPLHF
TRBV4-1	.	TRBJ1-4	CASSQDRGHPKLFF
TRBV9	.	TRBJ2-5	CASSTTGGQETQYF
TRBV4-1	once	TRBJ2-1	CASSHKRRGGGSYNEQFF
TRBV11-2	.	TRBJ2-7	CASSARTGLGYEQYF
TRBV5-6	.	TRBJ2-7	CASSSGGGYEQYF
TRBV4-2	.	TRBJ1-2	CASSQAGGGSVIDGYTF
TRBV6-6	few	TRBJ1-1	CASSPPGRGSTEAFF
TRBV28	.	TRBJ1-5	CASGRQGVAQHF
TRBV28	.	TRBJ2-5	CASSATGQGLGQETQYF
TRBV7-3	.	TRBJ2-7	CASSLTGFGGDEQYF
TRBV6-1	.	TRBJ2-1	CASSDFRTLYNEQFF
TRBV29-1	.	TRBJ1-2	CSATPPGGQPFNYGYTF
TRBV19	.	TRBJ1-5	CASSILAGNQPQHF